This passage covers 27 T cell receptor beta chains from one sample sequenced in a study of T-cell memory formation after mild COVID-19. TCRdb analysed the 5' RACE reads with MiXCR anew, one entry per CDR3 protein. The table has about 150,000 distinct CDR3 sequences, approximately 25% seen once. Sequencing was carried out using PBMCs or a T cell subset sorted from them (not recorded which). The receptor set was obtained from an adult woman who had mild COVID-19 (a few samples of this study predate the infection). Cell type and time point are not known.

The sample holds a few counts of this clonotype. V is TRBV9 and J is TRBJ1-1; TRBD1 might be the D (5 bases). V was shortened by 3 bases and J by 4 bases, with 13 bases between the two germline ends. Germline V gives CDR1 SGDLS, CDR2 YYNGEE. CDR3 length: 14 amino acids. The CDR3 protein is CASSALTEITEAFF. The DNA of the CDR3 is TGTGCCAGCAGCGCACTGACAGAGATCACTGAAGCTTTCTTT. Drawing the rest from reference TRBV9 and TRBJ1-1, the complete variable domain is DSGVTQTPKHLITATGQRVTLRCSPRSGDLSVYWYQQSLDQGLQFLIQYYNGEERAKGNILERFSAQQFPDLHSELNLSSLELGDSALYFCASSALTEITEAFFGQGTRLTVV.

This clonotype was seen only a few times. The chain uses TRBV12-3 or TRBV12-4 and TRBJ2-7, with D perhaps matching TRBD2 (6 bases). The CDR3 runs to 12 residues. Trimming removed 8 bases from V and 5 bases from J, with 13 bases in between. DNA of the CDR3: TGTGCCAGCCTGACTAGTTCACACGAGCAGTACTTC. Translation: CASLTSSHEQYF.

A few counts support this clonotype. The CDR3 DNA reads TGTGCCACCTCCCAAGGAGTGGCAGAGAACTATGGCTACACCTTC. Protein sequence: CATSQGVAENYGYTF. The chain carries TRBV7-9 and TRBJ1-2; D remains ambiguous. The CDR3 loop spans 15 amino acids. V was cut by 10 bases and J by 2 bases, with 20 bases left in between. Looked up from germline, CDR1 is SEHNR and CDR2 is FQNEAQ (reference sequence).

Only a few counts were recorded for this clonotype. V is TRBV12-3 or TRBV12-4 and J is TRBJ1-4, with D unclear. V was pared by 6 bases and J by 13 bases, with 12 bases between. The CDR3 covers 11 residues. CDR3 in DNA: TGTGCCAGCAGAGAAGGGAAGGGACTGTTTTTT. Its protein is CASREGKGLFF.

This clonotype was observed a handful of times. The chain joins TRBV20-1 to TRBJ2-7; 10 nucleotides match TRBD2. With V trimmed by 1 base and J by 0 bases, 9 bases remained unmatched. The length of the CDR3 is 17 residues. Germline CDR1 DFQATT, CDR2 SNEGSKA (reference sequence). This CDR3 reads CSARAAVLAGGSYEQYF. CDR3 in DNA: TGCAGTGCTAGAGCGGCGGTCTTAGCGGGAGGCTCCTACGAGCAGTACTTC.

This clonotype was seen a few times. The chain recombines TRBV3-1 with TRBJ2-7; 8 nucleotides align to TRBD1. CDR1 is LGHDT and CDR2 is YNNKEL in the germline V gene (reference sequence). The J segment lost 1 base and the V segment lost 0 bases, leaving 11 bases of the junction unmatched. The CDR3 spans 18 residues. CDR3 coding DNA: TGTGCCAGCAGCCAAGAACTTATGCGGACAGGGAGTTCCTACGAGCAGTACTTC. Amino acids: CASSQELMRTGSSYEQYF.

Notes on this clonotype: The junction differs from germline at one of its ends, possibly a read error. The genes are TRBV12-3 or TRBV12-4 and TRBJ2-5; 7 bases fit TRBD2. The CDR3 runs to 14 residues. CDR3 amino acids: CASRGGVTGETKYF. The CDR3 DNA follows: TGTGCCAGCAGGGGGGGGGTTACTGGAGAGACCAAGTACTTC.

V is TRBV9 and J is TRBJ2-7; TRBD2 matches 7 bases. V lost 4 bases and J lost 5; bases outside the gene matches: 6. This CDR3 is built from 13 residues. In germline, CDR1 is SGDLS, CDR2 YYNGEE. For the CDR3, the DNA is TGTGCCAGCAGCCCCGGGGGGAACGACGAGCAGTACTTC. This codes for CASSPGGNDEQYF. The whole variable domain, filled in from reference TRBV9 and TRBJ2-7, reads DSGVTQTPKHLITATGQRVTLRCSPRSGDLSVYWYQQSLDQGLQFLIQYYNGEERAKGNILERFSAQQFPDLHSELNLSSLELGDSALYFCASSPGGNDEQYFGPGTRLTVT.

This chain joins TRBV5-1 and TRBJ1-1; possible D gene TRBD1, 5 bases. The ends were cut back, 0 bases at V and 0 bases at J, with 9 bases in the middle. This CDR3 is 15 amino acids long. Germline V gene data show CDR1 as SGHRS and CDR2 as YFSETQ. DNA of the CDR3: TGCGCCAGCAGCTTGGGTTGGGGGTTGAACACTGAAGCTTTCTTT. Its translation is CASSLGWGLNTEAFF.

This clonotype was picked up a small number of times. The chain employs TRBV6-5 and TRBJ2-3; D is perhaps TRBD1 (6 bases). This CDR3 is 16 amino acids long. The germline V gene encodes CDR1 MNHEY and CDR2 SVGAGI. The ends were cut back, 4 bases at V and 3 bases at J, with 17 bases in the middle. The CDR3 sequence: CASSSPRVGTTDTQYF. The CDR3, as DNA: TGTGCCAGCAGTTCTCCTCGGGTCGGGACAACAGATACGCAGTATTTT.

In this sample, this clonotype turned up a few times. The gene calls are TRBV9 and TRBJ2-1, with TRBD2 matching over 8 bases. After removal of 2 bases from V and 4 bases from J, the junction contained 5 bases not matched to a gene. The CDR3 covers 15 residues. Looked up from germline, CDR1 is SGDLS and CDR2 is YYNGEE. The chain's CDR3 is CASSVERGHYNEQFF. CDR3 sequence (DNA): TGTGCCAGCAGCGTCGAGCGGGGGCATTACAATGAGCAGTTCTTC.

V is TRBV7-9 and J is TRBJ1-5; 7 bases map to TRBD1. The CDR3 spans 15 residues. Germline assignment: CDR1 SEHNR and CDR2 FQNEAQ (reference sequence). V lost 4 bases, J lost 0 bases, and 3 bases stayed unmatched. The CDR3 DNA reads TGTGCCAGCAGCTCACAGGGGTATAGCAATCAGCCCCAGCATTTT. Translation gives CASSSQGYSNQPQHF.

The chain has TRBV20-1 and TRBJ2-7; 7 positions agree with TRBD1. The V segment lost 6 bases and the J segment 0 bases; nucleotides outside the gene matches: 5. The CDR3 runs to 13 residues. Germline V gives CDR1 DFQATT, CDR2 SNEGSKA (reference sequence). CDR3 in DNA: TGCAGTGCCCGGGACAGAGCCTCCTACGAGCAGTACTTC. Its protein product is CSARDRASYEQYF.

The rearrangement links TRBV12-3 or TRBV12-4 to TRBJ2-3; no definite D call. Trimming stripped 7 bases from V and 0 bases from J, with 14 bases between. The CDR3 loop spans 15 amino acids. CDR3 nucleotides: TGTGCCAGCACCGACGACGAAGATAGCACAGATACGCAGTATTTT. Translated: CASTDDEDSTDTQYF.

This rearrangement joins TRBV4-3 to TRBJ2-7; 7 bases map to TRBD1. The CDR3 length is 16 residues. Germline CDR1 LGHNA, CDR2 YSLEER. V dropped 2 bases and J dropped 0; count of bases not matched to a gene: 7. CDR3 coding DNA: TGCGCCAGCAGCCAATCCGGGACAGCCTTCTCCTACGAGCAGTACTTC. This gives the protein CASSQSGTAFSYEQYF.

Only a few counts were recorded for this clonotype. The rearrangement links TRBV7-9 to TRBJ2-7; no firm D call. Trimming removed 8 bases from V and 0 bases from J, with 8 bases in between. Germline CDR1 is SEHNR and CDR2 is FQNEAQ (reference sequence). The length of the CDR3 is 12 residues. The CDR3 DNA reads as TGTGCCAGCCGATATGACTCCTACGAGCAGTACTTC. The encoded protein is CASRYDSYEQYF.

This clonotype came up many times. CDR3 DNA: TGCGCCAGCAGCCCGACAGGGGGCTCCTACGAGCAGTACTTC. Residues: CASSPTGGSYEQYF. This chain uses TRBV4-1 with TRBJ2-7, with 9 bases fitting TRBD1. In germline, CDR1 is MGHRA, CDR2 YSYEKL. CDR3 length: 14 amino acids. The ends lost 4 bases at V and 0 bases at J; junction bases unmatched: 1.

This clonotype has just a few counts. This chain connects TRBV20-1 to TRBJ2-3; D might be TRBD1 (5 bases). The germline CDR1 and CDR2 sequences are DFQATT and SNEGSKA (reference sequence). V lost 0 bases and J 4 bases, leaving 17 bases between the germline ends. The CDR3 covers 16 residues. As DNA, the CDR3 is TGCAGTGCTAGAGATACGGCAGGGCTGGCCGCAGATACGCAGTATTTT. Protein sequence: CSARDTAGLAADTQYF.

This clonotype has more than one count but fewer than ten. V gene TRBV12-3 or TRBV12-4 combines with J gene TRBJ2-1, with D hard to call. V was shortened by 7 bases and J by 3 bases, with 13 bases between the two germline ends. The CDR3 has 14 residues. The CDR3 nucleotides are TGTGCCAGCAACCCCTCTACCCGCTACAATGAGCAGTTCTTC. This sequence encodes CASNPSTRYNEQFF.

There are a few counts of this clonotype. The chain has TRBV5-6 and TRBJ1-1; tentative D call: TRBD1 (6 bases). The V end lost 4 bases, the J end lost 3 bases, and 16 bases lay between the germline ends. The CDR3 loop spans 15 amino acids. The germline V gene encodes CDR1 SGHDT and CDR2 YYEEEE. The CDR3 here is CASSLSRGEDTEAFF. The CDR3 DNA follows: TGTGCCAGCAGCCTCTCTAGGGGGGAGGACACTGAAGCTTTCTTT.

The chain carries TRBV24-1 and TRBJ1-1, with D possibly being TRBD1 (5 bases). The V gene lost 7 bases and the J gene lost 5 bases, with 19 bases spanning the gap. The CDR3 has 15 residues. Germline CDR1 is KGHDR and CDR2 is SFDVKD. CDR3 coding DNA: TGTGCCACCAGCCCAGGGCCAGGGCCGAGGACTGAAGCTTTCTTT. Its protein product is CATSPGPGPRTEAFF.

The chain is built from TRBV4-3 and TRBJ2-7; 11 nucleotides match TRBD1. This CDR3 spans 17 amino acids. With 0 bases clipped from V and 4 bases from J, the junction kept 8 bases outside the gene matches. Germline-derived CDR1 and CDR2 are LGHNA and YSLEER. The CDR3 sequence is CASSQEGIGTGGYEQYF. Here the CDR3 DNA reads TGCGCCAGCAGCCAAGAAGGAATTGGGACAGGGGGGTACGAGCAGTACTTC.

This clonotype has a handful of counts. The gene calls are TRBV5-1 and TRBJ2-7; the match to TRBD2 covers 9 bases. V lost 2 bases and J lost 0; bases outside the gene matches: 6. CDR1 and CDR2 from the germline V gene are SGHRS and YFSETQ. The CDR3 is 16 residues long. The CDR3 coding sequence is TGCGCCAGCAGCTTTCTTGGCGGGAGGGCCTCCTACGAGCAGTACTTC. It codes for CASSFLGGRASYEQYF.

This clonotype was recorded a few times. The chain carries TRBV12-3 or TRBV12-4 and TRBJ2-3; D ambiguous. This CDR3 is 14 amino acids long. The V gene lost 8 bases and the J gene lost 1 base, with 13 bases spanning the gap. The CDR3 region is CASPQPEGTDTQYF. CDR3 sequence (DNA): TGTGCCAGCCCCCAGCCTGAGGGCACAGATACGCAGTATTTT.

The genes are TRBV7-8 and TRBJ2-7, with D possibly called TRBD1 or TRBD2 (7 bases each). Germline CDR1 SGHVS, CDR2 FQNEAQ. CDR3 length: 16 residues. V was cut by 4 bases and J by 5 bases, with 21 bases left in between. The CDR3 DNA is TGTGCCAGCAGCTCTCCTACAGGGGAGGGTTCGGACGAGCAGTACTTC. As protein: CASSSPTGEGSDEQYF.

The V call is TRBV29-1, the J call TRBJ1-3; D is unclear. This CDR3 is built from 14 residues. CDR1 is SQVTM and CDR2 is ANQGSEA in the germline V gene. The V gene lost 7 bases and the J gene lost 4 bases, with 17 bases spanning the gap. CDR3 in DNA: TGCAGCGCCGGAATCCCGGGAAGGGGAAACACCATATATTTT. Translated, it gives CSAGIPGRGNTIYF.

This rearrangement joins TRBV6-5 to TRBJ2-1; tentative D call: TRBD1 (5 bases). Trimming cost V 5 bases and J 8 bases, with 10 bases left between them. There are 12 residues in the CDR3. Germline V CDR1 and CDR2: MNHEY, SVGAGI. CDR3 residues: CASSHQGYEQFF. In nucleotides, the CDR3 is TGTGCCAGCAGTCACCAGGGTTATGAGCAGTTCTTC.